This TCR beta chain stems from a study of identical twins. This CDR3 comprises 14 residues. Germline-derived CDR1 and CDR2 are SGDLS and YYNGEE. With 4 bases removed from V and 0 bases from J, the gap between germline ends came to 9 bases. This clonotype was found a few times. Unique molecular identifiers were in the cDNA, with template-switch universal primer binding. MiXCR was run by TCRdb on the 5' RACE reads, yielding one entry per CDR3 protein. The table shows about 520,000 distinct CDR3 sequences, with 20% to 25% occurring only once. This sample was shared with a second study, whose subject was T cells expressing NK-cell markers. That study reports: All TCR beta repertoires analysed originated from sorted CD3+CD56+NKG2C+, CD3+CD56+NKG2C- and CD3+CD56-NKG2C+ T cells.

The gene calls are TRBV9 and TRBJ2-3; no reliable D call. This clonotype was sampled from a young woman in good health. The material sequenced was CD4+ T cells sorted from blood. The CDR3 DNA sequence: TGTGCCAGCAGCTCCCGACACAGCACAGATACGCAGTATTTT. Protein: CASSSRHSTDTQYF.